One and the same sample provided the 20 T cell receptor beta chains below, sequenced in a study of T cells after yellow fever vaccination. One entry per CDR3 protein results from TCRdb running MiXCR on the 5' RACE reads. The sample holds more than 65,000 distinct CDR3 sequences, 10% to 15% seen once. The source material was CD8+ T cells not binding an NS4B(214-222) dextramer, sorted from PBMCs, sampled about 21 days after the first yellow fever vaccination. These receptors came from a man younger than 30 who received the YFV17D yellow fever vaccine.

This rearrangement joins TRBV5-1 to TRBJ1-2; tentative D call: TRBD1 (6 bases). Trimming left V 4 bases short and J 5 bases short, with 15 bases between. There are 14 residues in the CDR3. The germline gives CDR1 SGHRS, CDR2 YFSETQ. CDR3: CASSPQGQGYGYTF. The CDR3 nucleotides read TGCGCCAGCAGCCCCCAGGGGCAGGGGTATGGCTACACCTTC.

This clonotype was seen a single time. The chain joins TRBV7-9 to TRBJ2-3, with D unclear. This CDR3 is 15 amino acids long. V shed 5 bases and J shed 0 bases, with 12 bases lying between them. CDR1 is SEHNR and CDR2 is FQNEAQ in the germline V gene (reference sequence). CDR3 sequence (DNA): TGTGCCAGCAGCCTCCTTCGGATGAGCACAGATACGCAGTATTTT. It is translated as CASSLLRMSTDTQYF.

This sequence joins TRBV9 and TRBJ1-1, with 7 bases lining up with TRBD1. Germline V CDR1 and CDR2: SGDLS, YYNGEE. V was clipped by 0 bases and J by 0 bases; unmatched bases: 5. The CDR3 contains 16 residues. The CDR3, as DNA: TGTGCCAGCAGCGTAGTGGGGACAGTTATGAACACTGAAGCTTTCTTT. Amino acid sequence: CASSVVGTVMNTEAFF.

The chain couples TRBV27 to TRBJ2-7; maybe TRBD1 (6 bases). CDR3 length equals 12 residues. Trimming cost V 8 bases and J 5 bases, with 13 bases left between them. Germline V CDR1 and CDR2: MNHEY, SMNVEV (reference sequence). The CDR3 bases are TGTGCCAGCGGGGACATTCCCGACGAGCAGTACTTC. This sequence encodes CASGDIPDEQYF.

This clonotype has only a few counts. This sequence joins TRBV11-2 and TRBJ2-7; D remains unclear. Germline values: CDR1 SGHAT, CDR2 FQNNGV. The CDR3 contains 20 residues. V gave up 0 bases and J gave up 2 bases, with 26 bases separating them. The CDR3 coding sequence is TGTGCCAGCAGCTTAGATTCCTTTGGGCAGCCCGACGGGCGTCCCTACGAGCAGTACGTC. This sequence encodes CASSLDSFGQPDGRPYEQYV.

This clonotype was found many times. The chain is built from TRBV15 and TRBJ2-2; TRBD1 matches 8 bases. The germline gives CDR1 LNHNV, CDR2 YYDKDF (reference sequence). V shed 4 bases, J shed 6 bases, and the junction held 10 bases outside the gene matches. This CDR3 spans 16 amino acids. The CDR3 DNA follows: TGTGCCACCAGCACCCGGGACAGGAGGTCCGCCGGGGAGCTGTTTTTT. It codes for CATSTRDRRSAGELFF. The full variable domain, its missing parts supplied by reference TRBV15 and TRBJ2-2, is DAMVIQNPRYQVTQFGKPVTLSCSQTLNHNVMYWYQQKSSQAPKLLFHYYDKDFNNEADTPDNFQSRRPNTSFCFLDIRSPGLGDTAMYLCATSTRDRRSAGELFFGEGSRLTVL.

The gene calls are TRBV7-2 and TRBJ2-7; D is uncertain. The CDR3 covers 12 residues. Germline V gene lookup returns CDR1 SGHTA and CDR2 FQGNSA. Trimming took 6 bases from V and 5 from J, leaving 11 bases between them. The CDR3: CASSYNGHEQYF. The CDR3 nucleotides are TGTGCCAGCAGTTATAACGGACACGAGCAGTACTTC.

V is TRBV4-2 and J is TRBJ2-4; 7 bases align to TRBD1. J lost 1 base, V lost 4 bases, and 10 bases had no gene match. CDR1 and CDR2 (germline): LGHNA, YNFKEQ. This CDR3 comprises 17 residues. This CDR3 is CASSPEGASGAKNIQYF. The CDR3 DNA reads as TGTGCCAGCAGCCCCGAGGGGGCTAGTGGGGCCAAAAACATTCAGTACTTC.

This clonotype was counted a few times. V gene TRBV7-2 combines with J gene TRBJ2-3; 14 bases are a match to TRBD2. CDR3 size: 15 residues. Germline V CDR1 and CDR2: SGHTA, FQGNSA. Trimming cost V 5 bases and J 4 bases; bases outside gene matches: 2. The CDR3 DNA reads TGTGCCAGCAGCCAGACTAGCGGGGGGGCAGATACGCAGTATTTT. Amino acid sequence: CASSQTSGGADTQYF.

The CDR3 sequence: CASSLSGFSAPELFF. The CDR3 nucleotides are TGTGCCAGCAGCCTCAGCGGCTTCTCCGCCCCCGAGCTGTTTTTT. The J gene is TRBJ2-2, the V gene TRBV4-2, with D perhaps matching TRBD2 (5 bases). V lost 4 bases and J lost 11, with 20 bases in between. This CDR3 is built from 15 residues. Germline-derived CDR1 and CDR2 are LGHNA and YNFKEQ.

CDR3 DNA sequence: TGCAGTGCTGTGGAACAGAGCAATCAGCCCCAGCATTTT. This sequence encodes CSAVEQSNQPQHF. V usage is TRBV20-1 and J usage is TRBJ1-5; D call uncertain. The germline CDR1 and CDR2 sequences are DFQATT and SNEGSKA (reference sequence). V lost 5 bases, J lost 1 base, and 9 bases lay in between. The CDR3 runs to 13 residues.

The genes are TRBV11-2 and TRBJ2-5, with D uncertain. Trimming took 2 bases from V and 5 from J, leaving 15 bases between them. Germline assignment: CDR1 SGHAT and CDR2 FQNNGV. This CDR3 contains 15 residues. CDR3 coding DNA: TGTGCCAGCAGCTTAAGGAGATCGATAACGGAGACCCAGTACTTC. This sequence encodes CASSLRRSITETQYF.

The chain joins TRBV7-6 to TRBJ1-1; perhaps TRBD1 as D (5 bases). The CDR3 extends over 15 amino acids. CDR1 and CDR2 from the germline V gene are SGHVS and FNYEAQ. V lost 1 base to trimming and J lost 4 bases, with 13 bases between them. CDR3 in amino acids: CASSLVGDPGTEAFF. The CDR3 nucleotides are TGTGCCAGCAGCTTAGTTGGGGACCCTGGCACTGAAGCTTTCTTT.

The CDR3 DNA reads as TGTGCCATCAGTGAGTCCCTCGACAGGTTGTACGAGCAGTACTTC. Residues: CAISESLDRLYEQYF. J is TRBJ2-7 and V is TRBV10-3; a possible D gene is TRBD1 (6 bases). The germline V and J ends were trimmed by 0 bases and 4 bases, with 13 bases remaining between them. This CDR3 contains 15 residues. Per germline, CDR1 ENHRY and CDR2 SYGVKD.

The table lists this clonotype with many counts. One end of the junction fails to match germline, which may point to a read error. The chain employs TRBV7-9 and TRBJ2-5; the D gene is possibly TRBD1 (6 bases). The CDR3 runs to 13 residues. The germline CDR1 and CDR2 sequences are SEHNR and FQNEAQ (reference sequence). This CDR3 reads CASSQEVGQTFFF. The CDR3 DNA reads TGTGCCAGCAGCCAAGAGGTTGGACAGACTTTTTTCTTC.

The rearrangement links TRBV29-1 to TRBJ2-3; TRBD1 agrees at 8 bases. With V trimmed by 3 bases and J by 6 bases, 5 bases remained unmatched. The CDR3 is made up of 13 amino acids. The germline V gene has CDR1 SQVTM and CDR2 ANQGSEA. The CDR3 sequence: CSVEIQGDDTQYF. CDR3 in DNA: TGCAGCGTTGAGATACAGGGGGACGATACGCAGTATTTT.

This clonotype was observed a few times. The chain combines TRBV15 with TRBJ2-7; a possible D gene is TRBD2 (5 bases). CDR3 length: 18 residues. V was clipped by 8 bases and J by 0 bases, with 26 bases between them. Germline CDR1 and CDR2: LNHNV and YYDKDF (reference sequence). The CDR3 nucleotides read TGTGCCACCGCACAACTCCATACCCGGGGAATGAGCTCCTACGAGCAGTACTTC. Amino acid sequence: CATAQLHTRGMSSYEQYF.

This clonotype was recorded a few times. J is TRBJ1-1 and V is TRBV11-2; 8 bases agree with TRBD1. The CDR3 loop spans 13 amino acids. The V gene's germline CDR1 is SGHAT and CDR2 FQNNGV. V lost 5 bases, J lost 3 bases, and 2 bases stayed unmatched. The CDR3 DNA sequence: TGTGCCAGCAGCCGACAGGGGTACACTGAAGCTTTCTTT. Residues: CASSRQGYTEAFF.

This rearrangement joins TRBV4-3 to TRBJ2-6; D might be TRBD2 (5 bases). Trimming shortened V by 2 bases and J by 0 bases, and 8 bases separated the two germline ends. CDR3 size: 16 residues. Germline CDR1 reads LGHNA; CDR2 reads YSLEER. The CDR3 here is CASSQPEGSGANVLTF. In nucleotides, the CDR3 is TGCGCCAGCAGCCAACCCGAGGGCTCTGGGGCCAACGTCCTGACTTTC.

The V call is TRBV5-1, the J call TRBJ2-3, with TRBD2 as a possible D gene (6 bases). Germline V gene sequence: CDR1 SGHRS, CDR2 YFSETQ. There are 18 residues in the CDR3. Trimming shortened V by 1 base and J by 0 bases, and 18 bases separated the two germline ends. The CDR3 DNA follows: TGCGCCAGCAGCTTGTCGGTGCTAGCGAGCCGGAGCACAGATACGCAGTATTTT. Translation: CASSLSVLASRSTDTQYF.